Below, one T cell receptor (beta chain) is given with its context. Reverse transcription of about 0.45 to 1 ug RNA was performed with random hexamers. By means of immunoSEQ multiplex PCR, TCR beta CDR3 spanning 54 Vbeta and 13 Jbeta underwent amplification. TCRdb analysed the immunoSEQ multiplex PCR reads with MiXCR anew, one entry per CDR3 protein. Of about 82,000 distinct CDR3 sequences listed, roughly 96% are singletons. The data belong to a study of CD8 T cells in Susac syndrome. The germline V gene has CDR1 MNHEY and CDR2 SVGEGT. This CDR3 spans 16 amino acids. V was cut by 5 bases and J by 5 bases, with 16 bases left in between.

The receptor was derived from a human donor with Susac syndrome. Sample: CD8+ T cells from PBMCs. The chain has TRBV6-2 or TRBV6-3 and TRBJ2-6; D gene unclear. The CDR3: CASSTYTGWRANVLTF. CDR3 in DNA: TGTGCCAGCAGTACGTACACGGGCTGGAGGGCCAACGTCCTGACTTTC.